This T cell receptor (beta chain) was identified in a study of blood T cell repertoires in COVID-19. This clone was detected once. Sequencing was performed with immunoSEQ multiplex PCR; in TCRdb, only in-frame clones are kept and a portion is missing. Of under 130,000 clones listed, more than 70% were seen once; the top ten hold 3.5%. The length of the CDR3 is 13 residues. V was clipped by 10 bases and J by 1 base; unmatched bases: 7. Per germline, CDR1 MDHEN and CDR2 SYDVKM. The specimen sequenced was peripheral blood. The receptor comes from a woman aged 55-69 years with acute or convalescent COVID-19. The chain joins TRBV28 to TRBJ2-7; 7 nucleotides match TRBD1. CDR3 region: CAIRRDSSYEQYF. The CDR3 coding sequence is TGTGCCATCCGCCGGGACAGTTCCTACGAGCAGTACTTC.